A single T cell receptor beta chain is shown here with its context. Its antigen remains unknown. Other DNA sequences in the same sample also yield this CDR3. As to treatment: oral pan-JAK inhibitor, 5-10 mg twice daily. Cell sorting on a FACSAria was used to separate CD4+ and CD8+ T cells from the PBMCs. The entry originates in a study of CD8+ T cells in alopecia areata. Study-wide background: The drug, tofacitinib, lasted 6 to 18 months, followed by 6 months off drug. Affected scalp percentage set treated patients' severity scores. Study-level findings and limits: Tofacitinib significantly reduced both scalp clonality and expanded CD8+ clones among the top 100.

As the sequencing template, cDNA was produced by extracting RNA and reverse transcribing it. Here immunoSEQ multiplex PCR was the method, and the copy in TCRdb shows in-frame clones only, minus some. This sample yields about 180,000 clones, of which 50% to 65% are seen a single time; under 14% belongs to the top ten. Material: CD8+ T cells sorted from blood, obtained at week 24, from a patient treated with tofacitinib. The source of this sequence is a human donor with alopecia areata.

CDR3 sequence reads: CASSFGGGTDTQYF. The CDR3 nucleotides are TGTGCCAGCAGCTTTGGGGGAGGCACAGATACGCAGTATTTT. The V call is TRBV11-2, the J call TRBJ2-3, with D perhaps given as TRBD1 or TRBD2 (5 bases each). The V gene's germline CDR1 is SGHAT and CDR2 FQNNGV. The CDR3 extends over 14 amino acids. Trimming removed 3 bases from V and 1 base from J, with 8 bases in between.